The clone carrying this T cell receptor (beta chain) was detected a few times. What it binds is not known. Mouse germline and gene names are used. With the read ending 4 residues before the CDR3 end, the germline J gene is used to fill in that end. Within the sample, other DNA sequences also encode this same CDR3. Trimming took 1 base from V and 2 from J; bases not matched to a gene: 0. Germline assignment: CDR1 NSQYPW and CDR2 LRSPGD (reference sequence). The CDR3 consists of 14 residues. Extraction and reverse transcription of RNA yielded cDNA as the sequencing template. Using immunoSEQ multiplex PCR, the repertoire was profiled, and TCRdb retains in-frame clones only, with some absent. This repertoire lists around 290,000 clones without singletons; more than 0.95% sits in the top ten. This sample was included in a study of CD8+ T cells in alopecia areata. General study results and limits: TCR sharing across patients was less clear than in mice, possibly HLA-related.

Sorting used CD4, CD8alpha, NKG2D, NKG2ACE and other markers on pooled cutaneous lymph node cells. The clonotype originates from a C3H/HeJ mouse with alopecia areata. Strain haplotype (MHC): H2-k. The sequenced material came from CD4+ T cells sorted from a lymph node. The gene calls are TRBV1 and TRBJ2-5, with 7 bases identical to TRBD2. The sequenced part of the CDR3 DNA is TGCACCTGCAGTGCAGCTGGGGGCCAAGAC. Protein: CTCSAAGGQD. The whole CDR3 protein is CTCSAAGGQDTQYF.